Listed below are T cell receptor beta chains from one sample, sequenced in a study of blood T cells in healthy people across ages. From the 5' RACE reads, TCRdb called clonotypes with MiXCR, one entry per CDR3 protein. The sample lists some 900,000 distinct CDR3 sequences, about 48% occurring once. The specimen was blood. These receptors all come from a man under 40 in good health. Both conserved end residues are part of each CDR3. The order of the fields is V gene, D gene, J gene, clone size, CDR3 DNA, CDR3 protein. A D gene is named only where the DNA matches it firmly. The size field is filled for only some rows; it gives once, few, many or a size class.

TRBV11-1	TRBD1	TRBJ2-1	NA	TGTGCCAGCAGCGGGACAGGGGATCCCTCCTACAATGAGCAGTTCTTC	CASSGTGDPSYNEQFF
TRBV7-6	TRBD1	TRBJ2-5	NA	TGTGCCAGCAGCTTGGGGACAGGGGATATGGAGACCCAGTACTTC	CASSLGTGDMETQYF
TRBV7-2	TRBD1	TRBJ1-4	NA	TGTGCCAGCAGCTTTGACAGGGGTACTAATGAAAAACTGTTTTTT	CASSFDRGTNEKLFF
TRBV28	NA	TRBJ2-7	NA	TGTGCCTCCCAGGACGGGGGTCGGAGCGAGCAGTACTTC	CASQDGGRSEQYF
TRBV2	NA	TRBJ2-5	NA	TGTGCCAGCAGGCGCGAAAGAGAGACCCAGTACTTC	CASRRERETQYF
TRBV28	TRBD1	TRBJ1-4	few	TGTGCCAGCAGTTACCGGACAGGGTCCCATGAAAAACTGTTTTTT	CASSYRTGSHEKLFF
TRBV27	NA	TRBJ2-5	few	TGTGCCAGCAGCCAACTGGGGCCCCAAGAGACCCAGTACTTC	CASSQLGPQETQYF
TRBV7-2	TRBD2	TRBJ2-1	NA	TGTGCCAGCAGACTAATGGCGGGGAGGGTGGATGAGCAGTTCTTC	CASRLMAGRVDEQFF
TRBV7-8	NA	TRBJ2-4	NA	TGTGCCAGCAGCTACGACTTCCGGCAACTAGCCAAAAACATTCAGTACTTC	CASSYDFRQLAKNIQYF
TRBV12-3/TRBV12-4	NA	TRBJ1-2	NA	TGTGCCAGCAGTTTAGGTCGACAGGAGGGCGGCTACACCTTC	CASSLGRQEGGYTF
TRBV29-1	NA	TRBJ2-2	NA	TGCAGCGTTGTGTGGGAATCCGGCACCGGGGAGCTGTTTTTT	CSVVWESGTGELFF
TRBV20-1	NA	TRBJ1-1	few	TGCAGTGCTAGAGATCCCAACAGGTTGGACACTGAAGCTTTCTTT	CSARDPNRLDTEAFF
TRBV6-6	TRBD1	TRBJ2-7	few	TGTGCCAGCAGTTTATCCCCGACAGGGTCCTACGAGCAGTACTTC	CASSLSPTGSYEQYF
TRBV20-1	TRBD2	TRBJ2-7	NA	TGCAGTGCTAGAGATAGCCTAGCGGGCTGGCACGAGCAGTACTTC	CSARDSLAGWHEQYF
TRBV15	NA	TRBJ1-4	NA	TGTGCCACCAGCAGAGATCCAGGGGCCAAGGAAAAACTGTTTTTT	CATSRDPGAKEKLFF
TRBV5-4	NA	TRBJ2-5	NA	TGTGCCAGCAGCTTGGCGGCAGGGAGGAGAGAGACCCAGTACTTC	CASSLAAGRRETQYF
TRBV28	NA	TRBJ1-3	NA	TGTGCCAGCAGTGCATCATCCCGAAACACCATATATTTT	CASSASSRNTIYF
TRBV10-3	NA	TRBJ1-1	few	TGTGCCATCAGAGGGACCGACGTCACTGAAGCTTTCTTT	CAIRGTDVTEAFF
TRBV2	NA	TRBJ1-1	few	TGTGCCAGCAGTACGGAGGGAGTCGGGGAAGCTTTCTTT	CASSTEGVGEAFF
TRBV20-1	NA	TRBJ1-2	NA	TGCAGTGCCCCTCGGGGGGGACCCTACGGCTACACCTTC	CSAPRGGPYGYTF
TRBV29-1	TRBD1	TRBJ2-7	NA	TGCAGCGTTGTGAATAGGGACAGGGGCCACGAGCAGTACTTC	CSVVNRDRGHEQYF
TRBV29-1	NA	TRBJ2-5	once	TGCAGCGTCACCAAAACAGTCCAAGAGACCCAGTACTTC	CSVTKTVQETQYF
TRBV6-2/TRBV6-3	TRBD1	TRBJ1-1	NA	TGTGCCAGCAGTACCGGGACAGGGCTAGCTTTCTTT	CASSTGTGLAFF
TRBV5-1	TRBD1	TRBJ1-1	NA	TGCGCCAGCGGTTCAGGGGGGCAGAACACTGAAGCTTTCTTT	CASGSGGQNTEAFF
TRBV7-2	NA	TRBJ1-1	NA	TGTGCCAGCAGCTTAGCTCACCTGAACACTGAAGCTTTCTTT	CASSLAHLNTEAFF
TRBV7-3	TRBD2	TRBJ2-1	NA	TGTGCCAGCAGTGGGGGACTAGCGGAATACAATGAGCAGTTCTTC	CASSGGLAEYNEQFF
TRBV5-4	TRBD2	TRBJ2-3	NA	TGTGCCAGCAGCGAACCCCCCAGCGGGGGCACAGATACGCAGTATTTT	CASSEPPSGGTDTQYF
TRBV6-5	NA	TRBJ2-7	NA	TGTGCCAGCAGTTCCCCCCTGAAGCCCTACGAGCAGTACTTC	CASSSPLKPYEQYF
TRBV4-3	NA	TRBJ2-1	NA	TGCGCCAGCAGCCACTTCTGGGAACAGGCTTACAATGAGCAGTTCTTC	CASSHFWEQAYNEQFF
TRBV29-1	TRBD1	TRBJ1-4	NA	TGCAGCGTTGTGACCAGGGGGCCTAATGAAAAACTGTTTTTT	CSVVTRGPNEKLFF
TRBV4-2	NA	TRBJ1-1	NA	TGTGCCAGCAGCCGATTTCAGGGAGGCACTGAAGCTTTCTTT	CASSRFQGGTEAFF
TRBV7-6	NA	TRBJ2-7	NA	TGTGCCAGCAGCTTAGTGGGTTGGGGCAATGAGCAGTACTTC	CASSLVGWGNEQYF
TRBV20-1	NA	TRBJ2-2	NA	TGCAGTGCTAGAGATTCTCTCCATACCCCGGGGGAGCTGTTTTTT	CSARDSLHTPGELFF
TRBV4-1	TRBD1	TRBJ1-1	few	TGCGCCAGCAGCCAATTTGAGGCAGGGGGCCCCACTGAAGCTTTCTTT	CASSQFEAGGPTEAFF
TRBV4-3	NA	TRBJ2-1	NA	TGCGCCAGCAGCCAAGATCAAGTCCCCACTGAGCAGTTCTTC	CASSQDQVPTEQFF
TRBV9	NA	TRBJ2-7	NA	TGTGCCAGCAGCCCAGTGGGGGCTAGCTCCTACGAGCAGTACTTC	CASSPVGASSYEQYF
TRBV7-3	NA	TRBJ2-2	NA	TGTGCCAGCCGCTGGAGGCAGGACACCGGGGAGCTGTTTTTT	CASRWRQDTGELFF
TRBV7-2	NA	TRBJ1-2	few	TGTGCCAGCAGCTTAGCCCACACCTTC	CASSLAHTF
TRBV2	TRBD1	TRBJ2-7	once	TGTGCCAGCCGCCCTAGGGCAGGGGGCTACGAGCAGTACTTC	CASRPRAGGYEQYF
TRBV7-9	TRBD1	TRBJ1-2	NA	TGTGCCAGCAGTCCACAGGGGATCACAGGCTACACCTTC	CASSPQGITGYTF
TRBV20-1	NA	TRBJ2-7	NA	TGCAGTGCTATCGTCGGCTCCTACAATGAGCAGTACTTC	CSAIVGSYNEQYF
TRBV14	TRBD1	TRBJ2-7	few	TGTGCCAGCAGCCAAGAGGGGGACAGGGTATCCTACGAGCAGTACTTC	CASSQEGDRVSYEQYF
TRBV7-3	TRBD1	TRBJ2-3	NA	TGTGCCAGCAAAACGACAGGGAGCACAGATACGCAGTATTTT	CASKTTGSTDTQYF
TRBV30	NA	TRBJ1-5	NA	TGTGCCTGGAGTAGCGGGACCTTGTATAGCAATCAGCCCCAGCATTTT	CAWSSGTLYSNQPQHF
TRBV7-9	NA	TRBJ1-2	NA	TGTGCCAGCAGCTCATACATAGACATATATGGCTACACCTTC	CASSSYIDIYGYTF
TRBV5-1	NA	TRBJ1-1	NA	TGCGCCAGCAGCCCGGAGAGGAACACTGAAGCTTTCTTT	CASSPERNTEAFF
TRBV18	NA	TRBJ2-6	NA	TGTGCCAGCTCACCAGGGACACCTAGCTCTGGGGCCAACGTCCTGACTTTC	CASSPGTPSSGANVLTF
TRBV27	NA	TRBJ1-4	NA	TGTGCCAGCCGAGGGTGGGGTGAAAAACTGTTTTTT	CASRGWGEKLFF